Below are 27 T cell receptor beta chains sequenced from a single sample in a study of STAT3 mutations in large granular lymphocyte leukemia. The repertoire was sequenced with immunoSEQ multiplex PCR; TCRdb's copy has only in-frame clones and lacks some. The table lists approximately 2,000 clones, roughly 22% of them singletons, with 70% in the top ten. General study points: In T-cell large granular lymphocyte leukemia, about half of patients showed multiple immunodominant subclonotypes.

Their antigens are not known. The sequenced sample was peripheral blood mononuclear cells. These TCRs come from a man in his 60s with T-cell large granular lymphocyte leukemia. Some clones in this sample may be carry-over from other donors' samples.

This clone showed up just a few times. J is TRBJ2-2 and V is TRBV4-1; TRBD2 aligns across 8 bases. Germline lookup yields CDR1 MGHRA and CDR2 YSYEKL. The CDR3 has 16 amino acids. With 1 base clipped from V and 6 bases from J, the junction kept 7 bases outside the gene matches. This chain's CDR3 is CASSQGSGLESGELFF. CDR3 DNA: TGCGCCAGCAGCCAAGGGTCGGGACTAGAGTCCGGGGAGCTGTTTTTT.

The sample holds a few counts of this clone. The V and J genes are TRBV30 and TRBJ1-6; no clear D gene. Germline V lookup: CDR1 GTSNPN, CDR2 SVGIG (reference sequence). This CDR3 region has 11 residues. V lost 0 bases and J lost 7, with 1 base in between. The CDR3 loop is CAWSVNSPLHF. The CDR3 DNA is TGTGCCTGGAGTGTAAATTCACCCCTCCACTTT.

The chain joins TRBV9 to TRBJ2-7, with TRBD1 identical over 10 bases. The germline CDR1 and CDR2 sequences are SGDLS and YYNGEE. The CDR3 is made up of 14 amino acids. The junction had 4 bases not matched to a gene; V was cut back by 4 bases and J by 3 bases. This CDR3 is CASSPGQGYYEQYF. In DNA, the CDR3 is TGTGCCAGCAGCCCGGGACAGGGGTACTACGAGCAGTACTTC.

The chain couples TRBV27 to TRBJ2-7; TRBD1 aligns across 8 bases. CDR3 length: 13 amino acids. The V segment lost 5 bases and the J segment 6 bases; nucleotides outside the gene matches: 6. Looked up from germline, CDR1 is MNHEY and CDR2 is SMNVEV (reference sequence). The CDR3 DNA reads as TGTGCCAGCAGTCGGACAGGGACGAGCGAGCAGTACGTC. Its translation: CASSRTGTSEQYV.

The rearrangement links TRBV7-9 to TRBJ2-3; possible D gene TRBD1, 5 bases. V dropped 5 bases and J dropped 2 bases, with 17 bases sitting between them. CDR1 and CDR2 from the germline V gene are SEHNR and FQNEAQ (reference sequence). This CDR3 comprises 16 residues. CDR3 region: CASSRTIWKDTDTQYF. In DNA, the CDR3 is TGTGCCAGCAGCCGGACAATATGGAAAGACACAGATACGCAGTATTTT.

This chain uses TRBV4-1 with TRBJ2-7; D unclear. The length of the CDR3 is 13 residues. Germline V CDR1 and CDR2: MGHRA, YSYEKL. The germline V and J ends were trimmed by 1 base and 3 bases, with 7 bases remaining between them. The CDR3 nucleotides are TGCGCCAGCAGCCAAGCCCAGATCTACGAGCAGTACTTC. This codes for CASSQAQIYEQYF.

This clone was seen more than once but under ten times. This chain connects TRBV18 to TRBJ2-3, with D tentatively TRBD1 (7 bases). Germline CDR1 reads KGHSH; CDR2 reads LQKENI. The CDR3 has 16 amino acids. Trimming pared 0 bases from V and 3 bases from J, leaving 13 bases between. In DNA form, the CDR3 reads TGTGCCAGCTCACCACCGGGCAGGGGGAGGACAGATACGCAGTATTTT. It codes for CASSPPGRGRTDTQYF.

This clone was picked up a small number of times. The CDR3 spells CASSPPLVSRGQFF. Written as DNA, the CDR3 is TGTGCCAGCTCACCTCCCCTCGTCAGCCGCGGGCAGTTCTTC. The chain is built from TRBV18 and TRBJ2-1; D gene uncertain. This CDR3 is 14 amino acids long. V dropped 3 bases and J dropped 12 bases, with 18 bases sitting between them. The germline V gene encodes CDR1 KGHSH and CDR2 LQKENI.

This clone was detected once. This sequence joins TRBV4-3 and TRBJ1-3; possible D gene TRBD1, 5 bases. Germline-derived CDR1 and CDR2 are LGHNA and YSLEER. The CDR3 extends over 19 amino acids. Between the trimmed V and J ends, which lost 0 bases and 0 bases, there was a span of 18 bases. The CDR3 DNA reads TGCGCCAGCAGCCAAGACCTTAATGGCAGGGTGCACTCTGGAAACACCATATATTTT. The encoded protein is CASSQDLNGRVHSGNTIYF.

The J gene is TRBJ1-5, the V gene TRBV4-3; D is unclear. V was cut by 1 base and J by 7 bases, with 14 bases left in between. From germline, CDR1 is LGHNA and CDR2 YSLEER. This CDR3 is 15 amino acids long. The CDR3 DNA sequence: TGCGCCAGCAGCCAAGGTCCGCCCTTGGGACAGCCCCAGCATTTT. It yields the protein CASSQGPPLGQPQHF.

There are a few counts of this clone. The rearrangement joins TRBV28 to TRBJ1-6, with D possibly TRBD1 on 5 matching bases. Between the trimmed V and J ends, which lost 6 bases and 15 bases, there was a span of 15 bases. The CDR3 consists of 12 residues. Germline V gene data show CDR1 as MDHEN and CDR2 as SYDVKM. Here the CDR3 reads CASSPPRGGLHF. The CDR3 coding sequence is TGTGCCAGCAGCCCCCCGAGGGGAGGCCTCCACTTT.

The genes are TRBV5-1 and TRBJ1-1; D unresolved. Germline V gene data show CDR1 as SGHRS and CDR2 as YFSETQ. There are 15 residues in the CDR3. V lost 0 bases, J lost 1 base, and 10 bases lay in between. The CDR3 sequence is CASSLALEKNTEAFF. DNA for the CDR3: TGCGCCAGCAGCTTGGCCTTAGAGAAGAACACTGAAGCTTTCTTT. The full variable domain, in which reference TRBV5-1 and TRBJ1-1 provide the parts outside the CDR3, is KAGVTQTPRYLIKTRGQQVTLSCSPISGHRSVSWYQQTPGQGLQFLFEYFSETQRNKGNFPGRFSGRQFSNSRSEMNVSTLELGDSALYLCASSLALEKNTEAFFGQGTRLTVV.

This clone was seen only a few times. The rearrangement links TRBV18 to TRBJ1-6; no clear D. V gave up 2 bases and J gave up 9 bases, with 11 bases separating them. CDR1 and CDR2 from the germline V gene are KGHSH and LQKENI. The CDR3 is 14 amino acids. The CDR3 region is CASSPGPEFSPLHF. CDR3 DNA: TGTGCCAGCTCACCAGGACCCGAATTTTCACCCCTCCACTTT. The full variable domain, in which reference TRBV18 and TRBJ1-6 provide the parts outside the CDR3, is NAGVMQNPRHLVRRRGQEARLRCSPMKGHSHVYWYRQLPEEGLKFMVYLQKENIIDESGMPKERFSAEFPKEGPSILRIQQVVRGDSAAYFCASSPGPEFSPLHFGNGTRLTVT.

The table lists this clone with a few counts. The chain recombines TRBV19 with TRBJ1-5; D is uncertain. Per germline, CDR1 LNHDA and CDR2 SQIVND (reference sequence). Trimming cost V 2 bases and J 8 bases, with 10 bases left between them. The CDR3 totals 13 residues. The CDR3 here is CASSISAAEPQHF. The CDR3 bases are TGTGCCAGTAGTATATCTGCAGCGGAGCCCCAGCATTTT. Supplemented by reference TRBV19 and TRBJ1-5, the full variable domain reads DGGITQSPKYLFRKEGQNVTLSCEQNLNHDAMYWYRQDPGQGLRLIYYSQIVNDFQKGDIAEGYSVSREKKESFPLTVTSAQKNPTAFYLCASSISAAEPQHFGDGTRLSIL.

The CDR3 DNA reads TGTGCCAGCAGCGGCTGGACGCGCCAAACGGGTGTTTATGGCTACACCTTC. This translates into CASSGWTRQTGVYGYTF. This chain joins TRBV9 and TRBJ1-2; D unclear. The CDR3 consists of 17 residues. Trimming stripped 3 bases from V and 5 bases from J, with 23 bases between. CDR1 and CDR2 (germline): SGDLS, YYNGEE.

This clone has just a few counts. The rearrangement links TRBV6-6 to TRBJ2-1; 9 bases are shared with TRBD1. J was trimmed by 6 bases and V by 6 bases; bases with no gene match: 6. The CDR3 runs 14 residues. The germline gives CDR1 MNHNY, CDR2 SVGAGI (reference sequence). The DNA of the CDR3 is TGTGCCAGCAGGGGGGACAGGGCAAGCAATGAGCAGTTCTTC. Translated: CASRGDRASNEQFF.

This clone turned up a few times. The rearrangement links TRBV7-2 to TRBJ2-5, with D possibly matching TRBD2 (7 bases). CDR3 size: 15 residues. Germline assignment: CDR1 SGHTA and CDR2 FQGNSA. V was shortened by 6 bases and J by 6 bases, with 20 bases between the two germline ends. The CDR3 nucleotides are TGTGCCAGCAGTCCCGGGGGGCACCTCCTCCAGACCCAGTACTTC. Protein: CASSPGGHLLQTQYF.

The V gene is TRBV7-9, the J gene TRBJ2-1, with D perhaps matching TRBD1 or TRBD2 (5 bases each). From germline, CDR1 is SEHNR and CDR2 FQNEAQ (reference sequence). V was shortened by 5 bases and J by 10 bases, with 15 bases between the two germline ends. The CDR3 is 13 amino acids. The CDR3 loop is CASSPNRDVEQFF. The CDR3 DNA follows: TGTGCCAGCAGCCCAAATCGGGACGTCGAGCAGTTCTTC.

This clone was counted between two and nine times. CDR3 loop: CASSVGGGAYNEQFF. CDR3 nucleotide sequence: TGTGCCAGCAGTGTCGGCGGGGGGGCTTACAATGAGCAGTTCTTC. V usage is TRBV25-1 and J usage is TRBJ2-1; 9 bases align to TRBD2. Germline CDR1 MGHDK, CDR2 SYGVNS. After removal of 4 bases from V and 4 bases from J, the junction contained 5 bases not matched to a gene. The length of the CDR3 is 15 residues. Full variable domain (remainder filled in from reference TRBV25-1 and TRBJ2-1): EADIYQTPRYLVIGTGKKITLECSQTMGHDKMYWYQQDPGMELHLIHYSYGVNSTEKGDLSSESTVSRIRTEHFPLTLESARPSHTSQYLCASSVGGGAYNEQFFGPGTRLTVL.

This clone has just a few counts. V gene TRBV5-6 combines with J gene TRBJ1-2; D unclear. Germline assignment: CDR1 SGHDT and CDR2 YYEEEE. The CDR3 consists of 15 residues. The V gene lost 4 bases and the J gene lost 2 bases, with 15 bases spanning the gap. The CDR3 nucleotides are TGTGCCAGCAGCCCGGGGTCGGGGTGGAACTATGGCTACACCTTC. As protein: CASSPGSGWNYGYTF.

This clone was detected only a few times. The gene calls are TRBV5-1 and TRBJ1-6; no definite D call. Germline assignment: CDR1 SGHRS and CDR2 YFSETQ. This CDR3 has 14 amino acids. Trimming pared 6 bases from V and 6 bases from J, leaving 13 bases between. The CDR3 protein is CASKMGLRNSPLHF. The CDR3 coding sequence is TGCGCCAGCAAAATGGGTCTTCGTAATTCACCCCTCCACTTT. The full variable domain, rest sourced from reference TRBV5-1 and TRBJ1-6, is KAGVTQTPRYLIKTRGQQVTLSCSPISGHRSVSWYQQTPGQGLQFLFEYFSETQRNKGNFPGRFSGRQFSNSRSEMNVSTLELGDSALYLCASKMGLRNSPLHFGNGTRLTVT.

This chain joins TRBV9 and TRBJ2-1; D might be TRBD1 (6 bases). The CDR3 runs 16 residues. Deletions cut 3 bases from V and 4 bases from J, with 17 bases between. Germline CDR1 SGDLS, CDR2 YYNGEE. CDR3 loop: CASSADRDNWYNEQFF. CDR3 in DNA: TGTGCCAGCAGCGCGGATCGGGACAACTGGTACAATGAGCAGTTCTTC.

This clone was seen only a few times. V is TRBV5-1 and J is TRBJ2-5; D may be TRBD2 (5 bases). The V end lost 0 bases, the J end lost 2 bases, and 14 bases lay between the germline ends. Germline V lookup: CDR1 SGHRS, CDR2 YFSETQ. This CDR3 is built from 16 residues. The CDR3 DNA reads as TGCGCCAGCAGCTTGGCCACCCGGGGTCGGCAAGAGACCCAGTACTTC. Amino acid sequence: CASSLATRGRQETQYF.

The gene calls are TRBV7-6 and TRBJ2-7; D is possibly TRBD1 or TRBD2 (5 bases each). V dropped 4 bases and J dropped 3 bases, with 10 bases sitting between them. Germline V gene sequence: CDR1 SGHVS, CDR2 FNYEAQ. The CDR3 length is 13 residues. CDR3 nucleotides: TGTGCCAGCAGCTGGGGGTGGGGCTACGAGCAGTACTTC. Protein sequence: CASSWGWGYEQYF.

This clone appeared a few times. The CDR3 here is CASSRTGPQPQHF. The CDR3 DNA is TGTGCCAGCAGTCGGACAGGGCCTCAGCCCCAGCATTTT. The chain couples TRBV6-5 to TRBJ1-5, with 8 bases identical to TRBD1. Germline V lookup: CDR1 MNHEY, CDR2 SVGAGI. The CDR3 has 13 residues. J was trimmed by 6 bases and V by 5 bases; bases with no gene match: 3.

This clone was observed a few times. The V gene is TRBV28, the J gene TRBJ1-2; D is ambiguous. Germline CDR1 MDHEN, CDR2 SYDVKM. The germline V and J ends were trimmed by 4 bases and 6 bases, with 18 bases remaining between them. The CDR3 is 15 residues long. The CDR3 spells CASSSPAERNDGYTF. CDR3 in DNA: TGTGCCAGCAGTTCCCCAGCAGAGCGAAATGATGGCTACACCTTC.

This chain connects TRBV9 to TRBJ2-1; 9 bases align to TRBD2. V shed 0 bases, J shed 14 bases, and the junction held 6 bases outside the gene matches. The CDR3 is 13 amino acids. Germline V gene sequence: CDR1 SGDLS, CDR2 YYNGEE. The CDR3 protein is CASSVGVAGAEFF. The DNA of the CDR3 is TGTGCCAGCAGCGTAGGCGTAGCGGGAGCCGAGTTCTTC. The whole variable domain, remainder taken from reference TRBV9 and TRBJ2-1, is DSGVTQTPKHLITATGQRVTLRCSPRSGDLSVYWYQQSLDQGLQFLIQYYNGEERAKGNILERFSAQQFPDLHSELNLSSLELGDSALYFCASSVGVAGAEFFGPGTRLTVL.